The present T cell receptor (beta chain) was sequenced within a study of identical twins (dated by TCRdb to the mid-2010s). For the wider study: TCR alpha and beta repertoires from monozygotic twins, unrelated adults of various ages and cord blood were deep-sequenced to test whether fetal clonotypes persist. Replicate twin experiments were performed at different times using different library preparation protocols to rule out contamination. What the study reported, not specific to this receptor: Zero-insertion analyses could be partly confounded by invariant T cells such as MAIT and iNKT, though diverse VJ usage argued against such confounding for most clonotypes. Because the same donors could not be followed over many years, the conclusions relied on cross-sectional statistical analysis. In monozygotic twins, out-of-frame TCR alpha sharing was systematically underestimated by recombination models, although the models agreed with sharing between unrelated individuals. Abundant cord blood beta clonotypes had fewer insertions, young adult naive repertoires showed a similar but weaker trend, and memory repertoires showed no such trend. In beta out-of-frame sequences, excess twin sharing was weaker, because having fewer shared sequences lowered the signal-to-noise ratio. Compared with coincidental sharing between unrelated individuals, out-of-frame TCR alpha sequences shared between twins showed an excess of sequences with low generation probability.

All donors were healthy Caucasians. The twin cohort consisted of three pairs of female monozygotic twins, all aged about 18 to 29 years. Peripheral blood mononuclear cells were used as the source from which RNA for TCR libraries was isolated. With respect to this clonotype: Its antigen is currently not known. Per-nucleotide qualities are absent, and no much larger clonotype sits a single base away.

CDR1 and CDR2 (MNHEY, SMNVEV) derive from the germline V gene (reference sequence). Measured from the cysteine to the phenylalanine, the CDR3 is 13 residues long. Of all the DNA, just the CDR3 is kept, 39 bases in frame from base 1. At the junction V is shortened by 6 bases and J by 5 bases, with 10 bases in between. The library relied on 5' RACE. The data were produced on an Illumina HiSeq 2000. Template switching added a universal primer binding site, and the final cDNA carried a unique molecular identifier that allowed TCR cDNA molecules to be counted accurately. Specific primers in the conserved constant-segment region were used to synthesize first-strand cDNA for TCR alpha and beta chains. To control for contamination, every cDNA library carried two barcodes: a SMART-Mk sample barcode plus Illumina barcodes. Two successive PCR steps introduced TruSeq adapter sequences along with Illumina sample barcodes. The Illumina HiSeq platform was used with custom primers to sequence TCR alpha and beta cDNA libraries. The authors processed their data as follows. Raw reads were processed with MiGEC to extract unique molecular identifiers, and MiXCR was used to determine CDR3 positions. For each individual, recombination models were inferred using an EM algorithm with the repgenHMM and IGoR tools. Shared clonotype analysis was performed with the tcR package in R, normalizing sharing by the product of cloneset sizes. Out-of-frame nonproductive sequences were analyzed to study raw recombination free of thymic and clonal selection effects. TCRdb ran its own pipeline on the public reads, namely fastp trimming at Q25 and MiXCR clone calling, and kept in-frame beta chains. One record per CDR3 amino acid sequence lists the most common genes and DNA. V and J calls and clone size were set by TCRdb, not the authors. The sample table shows hundreds of thousands of distinct CDR3 sequences, and 8.5% to 9% are seen once. 0.75% to 1% of the sample is taken by the ten largest.

The data also belong to a second study, concerning yellow fever vaccine responses in identical twins. As that second study puts it: The T cell response to vaccination in identical twins was reported by the authors to appear partly convergent and partly personalized. In the study, vaccine-responding T cell clones were precisely tracked in identical twins.

The receptor's source is a woman aged 18-29 years in good health. The rearrangement combines TRBV27 with TRBJ2-2; no confident D gene assignment can be made. The sample consisted of PBMCs. The sequence in DNA is TGTGCCAGCAGCCATGGGCCGACCGGGGAGCTGTTTTTT. The encoded protein is CASSHGPTGELFF.